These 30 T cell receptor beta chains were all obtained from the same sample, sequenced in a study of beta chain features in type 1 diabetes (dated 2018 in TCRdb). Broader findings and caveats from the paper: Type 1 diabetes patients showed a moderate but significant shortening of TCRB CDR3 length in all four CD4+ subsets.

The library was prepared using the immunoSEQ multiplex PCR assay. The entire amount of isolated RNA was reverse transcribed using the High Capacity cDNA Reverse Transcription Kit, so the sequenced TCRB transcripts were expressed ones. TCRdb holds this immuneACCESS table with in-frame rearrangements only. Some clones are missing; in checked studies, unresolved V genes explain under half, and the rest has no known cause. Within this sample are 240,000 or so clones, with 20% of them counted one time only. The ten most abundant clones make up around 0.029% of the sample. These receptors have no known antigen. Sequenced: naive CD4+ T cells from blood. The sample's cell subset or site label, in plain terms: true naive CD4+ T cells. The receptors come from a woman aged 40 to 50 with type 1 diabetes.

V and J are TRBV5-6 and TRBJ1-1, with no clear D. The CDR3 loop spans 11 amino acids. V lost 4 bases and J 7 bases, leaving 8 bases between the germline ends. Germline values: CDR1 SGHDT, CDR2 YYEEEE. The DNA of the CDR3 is TGTGCCAGCAGCCTCGGAGGTGAAGCTTTCTTT. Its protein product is CASSLGGEAFF.

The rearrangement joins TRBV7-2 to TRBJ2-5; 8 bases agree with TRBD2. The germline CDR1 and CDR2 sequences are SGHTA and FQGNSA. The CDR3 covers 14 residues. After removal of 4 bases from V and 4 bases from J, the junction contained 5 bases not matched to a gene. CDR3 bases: TGTGCCAGCAGCTCGGCCGGGACTAGAGAGACCCAGTACTTC. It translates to CASSSAGTRETQYF.

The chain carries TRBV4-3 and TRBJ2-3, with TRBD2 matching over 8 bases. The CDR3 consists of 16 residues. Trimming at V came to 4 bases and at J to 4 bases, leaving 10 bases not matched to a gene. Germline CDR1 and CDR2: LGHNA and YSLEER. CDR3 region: CASSLGGAGLADTQYF. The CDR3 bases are TGCGCCAGCAGCCTCGGGGGGGCGGGACTAGCAGATACGCAGTATTTT.

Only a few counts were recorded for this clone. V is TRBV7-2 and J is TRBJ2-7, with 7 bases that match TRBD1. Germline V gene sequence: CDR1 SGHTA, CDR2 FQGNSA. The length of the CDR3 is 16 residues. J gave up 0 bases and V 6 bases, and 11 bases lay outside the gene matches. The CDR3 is CASSSPDRVSSYEQYF. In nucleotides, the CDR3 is TGTGCCAGCAGTTCGCCTGACAGGGTGAGCTCCTACGAGCAGTACTTC.

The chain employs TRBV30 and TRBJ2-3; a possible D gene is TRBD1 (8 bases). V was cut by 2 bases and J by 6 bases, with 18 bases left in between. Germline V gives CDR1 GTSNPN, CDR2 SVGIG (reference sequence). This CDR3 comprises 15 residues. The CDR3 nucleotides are TGTGCCTGGAGTCAGGGGGCGCGGGAGTCCGATACGCAGTATTTT. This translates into CAWSQGARESDTQYF. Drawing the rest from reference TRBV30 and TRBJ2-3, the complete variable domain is SQTIHQWPATLVQPVGSPLSLECTVEGTSNPNLYWYRQAAGRGLQLLFYSVGIGQISSEVPQNLSASRPQDRQFILSSKKLLLSDSGFYLCAWSQGARESDTQYFGPGTRLTVL.

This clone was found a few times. CDR3 protein: CASSEAVVNQPQHF. CDR3 nucleotides: TGTGCCAGCAGTGAAGCGGTAGTCAATCAGCCCCAGCATTTT. The V gene is TRBV6-1, the J gene TRBJ1-5; D gene unclear. V lost 0 bases and J 3 bases, leaving 6 bases between the germline ends. Germline CDR1 and CDR2: MNHNS and SASEGT. This CDR3 has 14 residues.

The CDR3 loop is CASSTVQGRQPQHF. The CDR3 region has the DNA TGTGCCAGTAGTACCGTACAGGGCCGTCAGCCCCAGCATTTT. The V and J genes are TRBV19 and TRBJ1-5, with TRBD1 as a possible D gene (6 bases). In germline, CDR1 is LNHDA, CDR2 SQIVND (reference sequence). This CDR3 is 14 amino acids long. Trimming left V 4 bases short and J 6 bases short, with 13 bases between.

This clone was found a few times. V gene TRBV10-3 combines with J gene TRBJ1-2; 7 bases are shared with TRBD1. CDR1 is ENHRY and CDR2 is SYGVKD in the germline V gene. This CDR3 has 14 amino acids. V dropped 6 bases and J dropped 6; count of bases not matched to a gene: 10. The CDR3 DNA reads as TGTGCCATCAGAGATGGACCCAGGGGGGATGGCTACACCTTC. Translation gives CAIRDGPRGDGYTF.

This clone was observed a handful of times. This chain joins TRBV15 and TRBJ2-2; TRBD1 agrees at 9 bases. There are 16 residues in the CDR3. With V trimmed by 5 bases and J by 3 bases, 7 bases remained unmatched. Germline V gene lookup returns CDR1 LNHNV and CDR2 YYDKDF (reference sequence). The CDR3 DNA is TGTGCCACCAGCCCCCACTGGACAGGGGACACCGGGGAGCTGTTTTTT. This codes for CATSPHWTGDTGELFF.

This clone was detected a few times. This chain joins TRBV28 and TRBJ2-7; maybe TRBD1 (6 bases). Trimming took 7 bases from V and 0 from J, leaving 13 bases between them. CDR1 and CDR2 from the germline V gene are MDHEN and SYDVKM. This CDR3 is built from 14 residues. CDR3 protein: CASTLGGTSYEQYF. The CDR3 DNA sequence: TGTGCCAGCACCCTTGGGGGCACCTCCTACGAGCAGTACTTC.

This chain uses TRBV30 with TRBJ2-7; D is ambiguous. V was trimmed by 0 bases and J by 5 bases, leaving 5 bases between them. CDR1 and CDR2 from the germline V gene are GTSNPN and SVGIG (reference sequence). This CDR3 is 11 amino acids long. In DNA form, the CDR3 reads TGTGCCTGGAGTGTAAGAGACGAGCAGTACTTC. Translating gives CAWSVRDEQYF.

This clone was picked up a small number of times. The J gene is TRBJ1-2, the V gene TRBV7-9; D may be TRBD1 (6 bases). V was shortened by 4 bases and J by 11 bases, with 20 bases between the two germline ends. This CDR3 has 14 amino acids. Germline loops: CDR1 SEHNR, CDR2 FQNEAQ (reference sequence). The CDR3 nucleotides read TGTGCCAGCAGCTCCCAGGGGTTTTCTATAGGGTACACCTTC. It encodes CASSSQGFSIGYTF.

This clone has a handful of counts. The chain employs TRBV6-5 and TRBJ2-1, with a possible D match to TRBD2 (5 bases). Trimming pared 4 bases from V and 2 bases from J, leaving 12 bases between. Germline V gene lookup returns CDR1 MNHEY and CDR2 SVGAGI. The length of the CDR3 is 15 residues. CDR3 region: CASSSGLGPYNEQFF. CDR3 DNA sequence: TGTGCCAGCAGTTCCGGACTCGGACCCTACAATGAGCAGTTCTTC.

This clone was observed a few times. CDR3 sequence (DNA): TGTGCCTGGAGACTTGACAGCCACGAGCAGTACTTC. It codes for CAWRLDSHEQYF. The rearrangement links TRBV30 to TRBJ2-5; TRBD1 is a possible D gene (5 bases). The tail of the sequence fits TRBJ2-7 better, so the J call may be wrong. Germline CDR1 GTSNPN, CDR2 SVGIG (reference sequence). There are 12 residues in the CDR3.

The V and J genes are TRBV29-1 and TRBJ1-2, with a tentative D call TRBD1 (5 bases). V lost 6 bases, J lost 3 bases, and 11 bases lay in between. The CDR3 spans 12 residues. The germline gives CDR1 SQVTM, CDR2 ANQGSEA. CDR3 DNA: TGCAGCGTCGCCACAGGTTACTATGGCTACACCTTC. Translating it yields CSVATGYYGYTF.

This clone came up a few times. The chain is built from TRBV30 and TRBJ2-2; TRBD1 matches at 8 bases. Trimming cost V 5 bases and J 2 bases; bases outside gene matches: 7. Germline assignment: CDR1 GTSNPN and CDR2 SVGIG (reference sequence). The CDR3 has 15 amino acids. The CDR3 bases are TGTGCCTGGCGACAGGGGACTCATAACACCGGGGAGCTGTTTTTT. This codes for CAWRQGTHNTGELFF.

CDR3: CASSQDTNRAITDTQYF. The CDR3 nucleotides read TGTGCCAGCAGCCAAGATACGAACAGGGCTATCACAGATACGCAGTATTTT. The rearrangement uses TRBV4-2 and TRBJ2-3; the D gene is possibly TRBD1 (6 bases). This CDR3 has 17 amino acids. Trimming pared 0 bases from V and 2 bases from J, leaving 15 bases between. CDR1 and CDR2 (germline): LGHNA, YNFKEQ.

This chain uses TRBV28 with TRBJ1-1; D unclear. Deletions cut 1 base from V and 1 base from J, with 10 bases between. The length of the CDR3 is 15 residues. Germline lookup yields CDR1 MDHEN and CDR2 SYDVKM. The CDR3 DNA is TGTGCCAGCAGTTTATACTCTCAGGCGAACACTGAAGCTTTCTTT. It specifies CASSLYSQANTEAFF. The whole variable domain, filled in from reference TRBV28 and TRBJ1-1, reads DVKVTQSSRYLVKRTGEKVFLECVQDMDHENMFWYRQDPGLGLRLIYFSYDVKMKEKGDIPEGYSVSREKKERFSLILESASTNQTSMYLCASSLYSQANTEAFFGQGTRLTVV.

Written as DNA, the CDR3 is TGTGCCAGCAGCCCATCGACTAGAACCGACGAGCAGTTCTTC. It specifies CASSPSTRTDEQFF. This sequence joins TRBV7-3 and TRBJ2-1; D may be TRBD2 (6 bases). V lost 5 bases and J lost 10, with 18 bases in between. This CDR3 is built from 14 residues. The germline V gene encodes CDR1 SGHTA and CDR2 FQGTGA.

The CDR3 nucleotides read TGTGCCAGCAGCCCCCCCGGACAGGGGGCTTACGAGCAGTACTTC. Protein product: CASSPPGQGAYEQYF. The genes are TRBV7-2 and TRBJ2-7; 11 bases match TRBD1. The length of the CDR3 is 15 residues. In germline, CDR1 is SGHTA, CDR2 FQGNSA. Trimming took 5 bases from V and 4 from J; bases not matched to a gene: 7.

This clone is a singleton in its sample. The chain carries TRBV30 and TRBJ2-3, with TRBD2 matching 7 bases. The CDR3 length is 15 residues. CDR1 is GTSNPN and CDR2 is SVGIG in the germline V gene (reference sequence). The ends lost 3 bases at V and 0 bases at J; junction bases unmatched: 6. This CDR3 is CAWSALAASTDTQYF. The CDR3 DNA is TGTGCCTGGAGCGCTCTAGCGGCTAGCACAGATACGCAGTATTTT. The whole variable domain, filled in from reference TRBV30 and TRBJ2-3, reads SQTIHQWPATLVQPVGSPLSLECTVEGTSNPNLYWYRQAAGRGLQLLFYSVGIGQISSEVPQNLSASRPQDRQFILSSKKLLLSDSGFYLCAWSALAASTDTQYFGPGTRLTVL.

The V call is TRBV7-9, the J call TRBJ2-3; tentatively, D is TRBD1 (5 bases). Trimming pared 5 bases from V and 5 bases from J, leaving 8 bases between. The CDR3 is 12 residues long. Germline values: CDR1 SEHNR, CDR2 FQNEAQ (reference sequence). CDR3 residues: CASSRQIDTQYF. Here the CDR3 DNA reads TGTGCCAGCAGCCGACAGATAGATACGCAGTATTTT.

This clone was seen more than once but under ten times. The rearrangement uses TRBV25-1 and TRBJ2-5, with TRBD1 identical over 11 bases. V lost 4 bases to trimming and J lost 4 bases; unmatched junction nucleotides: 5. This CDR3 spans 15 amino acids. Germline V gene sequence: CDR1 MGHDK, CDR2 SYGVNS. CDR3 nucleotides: TGTGCCAGCAGTGCGCTGGGGACAGGGGGAGAGACCCAGTACTTC. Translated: CASSALGTGGETQYF.

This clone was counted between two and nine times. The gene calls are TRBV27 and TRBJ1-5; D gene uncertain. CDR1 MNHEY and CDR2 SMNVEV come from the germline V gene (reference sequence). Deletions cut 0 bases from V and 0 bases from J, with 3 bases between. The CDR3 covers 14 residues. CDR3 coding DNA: TGTGCCAGCAGTTTATCGTATAGCAATCAGCCCCAGCATTTT. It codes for CASSLSYSNQPQHF.

DNA for the CDR3: TGTGCCAGCAGCCGGGGCGGGGGAAGAAGCGATGAGCAGTTCTTC. Residues: CASSRGGGRSDEQFF. The chain uses TRBV11-2 and TRBJ2-1, with TRBD2 identical over 7 bases. J lost 8 bases, V lost 5 bases, and 12 bases had no gene match. The germline gives CDR1 SGHAT, CDR2 FQNNGV. CDR3 length: 15 residues.

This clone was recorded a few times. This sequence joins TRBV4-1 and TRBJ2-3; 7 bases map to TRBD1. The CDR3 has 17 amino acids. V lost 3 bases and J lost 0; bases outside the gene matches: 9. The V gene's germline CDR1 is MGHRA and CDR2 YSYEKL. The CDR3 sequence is CASSHPGRDSSTDTQYF. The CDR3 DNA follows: TGCGCCAGCAGCCACCCCGGCCGGGACAGCAGCACAGATACGCAGTATTTT.

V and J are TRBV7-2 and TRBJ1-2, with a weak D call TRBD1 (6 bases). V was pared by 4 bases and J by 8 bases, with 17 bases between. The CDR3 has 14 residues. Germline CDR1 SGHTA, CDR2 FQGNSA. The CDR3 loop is CASSSFGRGEGYTF. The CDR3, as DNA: TGTGCCAGCAGCTCATTCGGCAGGGGAGAAGGCTACACCTTC.

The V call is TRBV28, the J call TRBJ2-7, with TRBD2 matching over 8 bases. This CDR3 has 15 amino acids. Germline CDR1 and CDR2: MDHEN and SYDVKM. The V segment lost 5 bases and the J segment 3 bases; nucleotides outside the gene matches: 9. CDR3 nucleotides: TGTGCCAGCAGTCTAACCGGGACTAGAAGCTACGAGCAGTACTTC. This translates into CASSLTGTRSYEQYF.

The CDR3 here is CASRRTGAFDYGYTF. The DNA for the CDR3 is TGTGCCAGTAGGAGGACAGGGGCCTTCGATTATGGCTACACCTTC. This chain joins TRBV19 and TRBJ1-2; 9 bases map to TRBD1. J was trimmed by 5 bases and V by 6 bases; bases with no gene match: 10. The CDR3 is made up of 15 amino acids. Germline V gene sequence: CDR1 LNHDA, CDR2 SQIVND (reference sequence).

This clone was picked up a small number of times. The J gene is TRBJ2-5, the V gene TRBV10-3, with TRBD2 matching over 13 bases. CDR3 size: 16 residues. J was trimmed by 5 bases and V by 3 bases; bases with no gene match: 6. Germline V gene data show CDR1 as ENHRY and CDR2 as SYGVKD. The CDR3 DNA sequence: TGTGCCATCAGTGACCCGGGACTAGCGGGGAGGGAGACCCAGTACTTC. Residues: CAISDPGLAGRETQYF.